Shown below are 18 T cell receptor beta chains from a single sample sequenced in a study of blood T cell repertoires in COVID-19. Sequenced by immunoSEQ multiplex PCR; TCRdb stores in-frame clones only, minus some. Here the sample spans 150,000 to 200,000 clones, 65% to 85% being singletons. Sequences were obtained from PBMCs or T cells enriched from blood (not recorded which). Receptors originate from a woman in her fifties or sixties who had recovered from COVID-19.

The V and J genes are TRBV11-1 and TRBJ2-2; 9 bases are shared with TRBD2. Germline lookup yields CDR1 SGHAT and CDR2 FQDESV (reference sequence). The trim removed 5 bases at V and 7 bases at J, leaving 5 bases unmatched. The CDR3 runs 14 residues. The chain's CDR3 is CASSPRAGGGELFF. CDR3 nucleotides: TGTGCCAGCAGCCCCCGAGCGGGAGGCGGGGAGCTGTTTTTT.

The rearrangement joins TRBV2 to TRBJ2-7, with 8 bases that match TRBD2. Germline trimming cut 7 bases from V and 2 bases from J; bases unmatched to any gene: 1. The CDR3 is 12 residues long. Germline V CDR1 and CDR2: SNHLY, FYNNEI. DNA of the CDR3: TGTGCCAGCACCGGGAGGGCCTACGAGCAGTACTTC. Translation: CASTGRAYEQYF.

The chain carries TRBV6-1 and TRBJ2-5; 7 positions match TRBD2. J was trimmed by 4 bases and V by 2 bases; bases with no gene match: 7. This CDR3 has 15 residues. Germline-derived CDR1 and CDR2 are MNHNS and SASEGT. CDR3 amino acids: CASSELGGIGETQYF. In nucleotides, the CDR3 is TGTGCCAGCAGTGAACTGGGGGGGATCGGAGAGACCCAGTACTTC.

This chain connects TRBV5-1 to TRBJ2-7; a possible D gene is TRBD2 (7 bases). Germline assignment: CDR1 SGHRS and CDR2 YFSETQ. The V end was cut by 3 bases, the J end by 1 base, with 11 bases between. This CDR3 region has 14 residues. The CDR3 loop is CASSWGGGSYEQYF. The CDR3, as DNA: TGCGCCAGCAGCTGGGGGGGCGGTTCCTACGAGCAGTACTTC.

CDR3: CASSPFSTGTGANEKLFF. CDR3 DNA: TGTGCCAGCTCACCTTTTTCAACCGGGACAGGGGCTAATGAAAAACTGTTTTTT. The rearrangement joins TRBV18 to TRBJ1-4; 10 nucleotides line up with TRBD1. V dropped 3 bases and J dropped 3; count of bases not matched to a gene: 10. CDR3 length: 18 amino acids. In germline, CDR1 is KGHSH, CDR2 LQKENI.

The chain combines TRBV5-1 with TRBJ1-1; D possibly corresponds to TRBD1 (5 bases). V lost 4 bases to trimming and J lost 3 bases, with 10 bases between them. The CDR3 has 13 residues. From germline, CDR1 is SGHRS and CDR2 YFSETQ. CDR3 nucleotide sequence: TGCGCCAGCAGCCCTACAGGTTACACTGAAGCTTTCTTT. Translating gives CASSPTGYTEAFF.

With respect to this clone: Sequence at one end of the junction differs from germline and may be a read error. The chain is built from TRBV5-1 and TRBJ1-6; tentative D call: TRBD1 (6 bases). Germline V gives CDR1 SGHRS, CDR2 YFSETQ. There are 15 residues in the CDR3. The DNA for the CDR3 is TGCGCCAGCAGATTGGACAGCTCCTATAATTCACCCCTCCACTTT. Encoded protein: CASRLDSSYNSPLHF.

Points on this clone: Its ends do not fully match the called genes, so a read error is possible. The chain recombines TRBV7-9 with TRBJ2-7, with 8 bases lining up with TRBD1. Per the germline V gene, CDR1 is SEHNR and CDR2 is FQNEAQ (reference sequence). The CDR3 is made up of 14 amino acids. In nucleotides, the CDR3 is TGTGCCAGCACCTTACAGGGGGTTGACGACGAGCAGTACTTC. Residues: CASTLQGVDDEQYF.

The V call is TRBV4-1, the J call TRBJ1-2, with D possibly TRBD1 on 6 matching bases. Germline V gives CDR1 MGHRA, CDR2 YSYEKL. CDR3 length: 15 amino acids. The V end lost 0 bases, the J end lost 8 bases, and 16 bases lay between the germline ends. The CDR3 is CASSQDRQALRGYTF. CDR3 DNA sequence: TGCGCCAGCAGCCAAGATAGACAGGCTCTCCGGGGCTACACCTTC.

This chain connects TRBV3-1 (or the pseudogene TRBV3-2) to TRBJ1-2; TRBD1 is a possible D gene (6 bases). The CDR3 extends over 19 amino acids. Germline V gene sequence: CDR1 LGHDT, CDR2 YNNKEL (reference sequence). V shed 4 bases and J shed 8 bases, with 32 bases lying between them. The CDR3 is CASSPSPAQGRGASLGYTF. CDR3 bases: TGTGCCAGCAGCCCTTCCCCCGCACAGGGTCGGGGCGCCTCCTTGGGCTACACCTTC.

The chain couples TRBV29-1 to TRBJ2-1; a possible D gene is TRBD2 (5 bases). V shed 4 bases and J shed 3 bases, with 10 bases lying between them. The CDR3 length is 13 residues. CDR1 is SQVTM and CDR2 is ANQGSEA in the germline V gene. CDR3: CSVVGAGYNEQFF. The CDR3 nucleotides read TGCAGCGTTGTCGGCGCGGGCTACAATGAGCAGTTCTTC.

The chain carries TRBV21-1 and TRBJ1-1; the table's D gene call, TRBD1, was not cross checked with the DNA. TRBV21-1 is a pseudogene locus. The CDR3 extends over 17 amino acids. Here the CDR3 DNA reads TGTGCCAGCCCCAAAAAGGGGCAGGGGCACATGAACACTGAAGCTTTCTTT. Translating it yields CASPKKGQGHMNTEAFF.

This chain connects TRBV6-1 to TRBJ2-7; tentative D call: TRBD2 (6 bases). The CDR3 runs to 14 residues. Trimming took off 1 base at V and 7 bases at J, with 14 bases between the two ends. The germline CDR1 and CDR2 sequences are MNHNS and SASEGT. In nucleotides, the CDR3 is TGTGCCAGCAGTGAAGTGGGGGGAGAGGGTGAGCAGTACTTC. Translating it yields CASSEVGGEGEQYF.

The chain couples TRBV18 to TRBJ1-3; 9 nucleotides align to TRBD1. Germline CDR1 reads KGHSH; CDR2 reads LQKENI. V shed 4 bases, J shed 1 base, and the junction held 5 bases outside the gene matches. The CDR3 is made up of 16 amino acids. CDR3 in DNA: TGTGCCAGCTCACGGGACAGGGTACGGTCTGGAAACACCATATATTTT. This codes for CASSRDRVRSGNTIYF.

The V and J genes are TRBV19 and TRBJ2-1; 13 positions match TRBD2. Unmatched junction bases numbered 5, after V lost 6 bases and J lost 9 bases. CDR3 length: 14 residues. Per germline, CDR1 LNHDA and CDR2 SQIVND (reference sequence). CDR3 sequence (DNA): TGTGCCAGTAGAGGACTAGCGGGAGCCGGTGAGCAGTTCTTC. Its translation: CASRGLAGAGEQFF.

The chain links TRBV19 to TRBJ2-2; TRBD1 aligns across 9 bases. The CDR3 contains 14 residues. CDR1 and CDR2 (germline): LNHDA, SQIVND (reference sequence). Trimming took 7 bases from V and 6 from J; bases not matched to a gene: 6. CDR3 residues: CASTGQGWAGELFF. CDR3 DNA sequence: TGTGCCAGTACCGGACAGGGGTGGGCCGGGGAGCTGTTTTTT.

This clone was counted a few times. The chain is built from TRBV3-1 (or the pseudogene TRBV3-2) and TRBJ1-2, with 8 bases lining up with TRBD1. J gave up 8 bases and V 3 bases, and 5 bases lay outside the gene matches. This CDR3 has 13 residues. Germline V gene lookup returns CDR1 LGHDT and CDR2 YNNKEL (reference sequence). The CDR3 DNA follows: TGTGCCAGCAGCCATGGACAGGGTGGAGGCTACACCTTC. It yields the protein CASSHGQGGGYTF.

The V call is TRBV27, the J call TRBJ1-5, with D tentatively TRBD1 (5 bases). Germline values: CDR1 MNHEY, CDR2 SMNVEV (reference sequence). Trimming removed 0 bases at V and 7 bases at J, with 13 bases between. The CDR3 spans 15 residues. The CDR3 here is CASSLSRAAGQPQHF. The DNA of the CDR3 is TGTGCCAGCAGTTTATCAAGGGCGGCAGGGCAGCCCCAGCATTTT.